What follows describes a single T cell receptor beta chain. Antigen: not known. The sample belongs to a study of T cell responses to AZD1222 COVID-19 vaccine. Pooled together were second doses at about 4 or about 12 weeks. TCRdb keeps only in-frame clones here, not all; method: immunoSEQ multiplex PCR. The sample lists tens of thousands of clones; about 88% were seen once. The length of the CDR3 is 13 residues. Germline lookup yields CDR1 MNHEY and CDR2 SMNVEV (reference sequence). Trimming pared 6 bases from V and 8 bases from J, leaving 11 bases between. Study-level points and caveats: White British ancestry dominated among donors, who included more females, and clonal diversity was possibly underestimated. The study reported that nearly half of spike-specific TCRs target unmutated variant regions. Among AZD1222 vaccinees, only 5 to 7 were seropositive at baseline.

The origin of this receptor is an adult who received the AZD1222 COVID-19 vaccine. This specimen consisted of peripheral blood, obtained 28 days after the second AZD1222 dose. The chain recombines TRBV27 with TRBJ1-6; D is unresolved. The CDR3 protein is CASSARGDSPLHF. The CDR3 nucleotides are TGTGCCAGCAGCGCACGGGGTGATTCACCCCTCCACTTT.